This TCR beta chain was captured by sequencing in a study of CD8 T cells in ankylosing spondylitis. The study's findings and limits: Seemingly characteristic of ankylosing spondylitis blood was a TCR beta motif consisting of eight highly homologous variants. From matched ankylosing spondylitis synovial fluid, disease-linked clones were reportedly recovered at significantly enriched levels. Both synovial fluid and blood in reactive arthritis had previously been reported to carry some motif variants. A CD8+ phenotype characterized the disease-linked clones, which were relatively rare in peripheral blood.

Germline V lookup: CDR1 MNHEY, CDR2 SVGAGI. Trimming at V came to 2 bases and at J to 10 bases, leaving 11 bases not matched to a gene. The CDR3 spans 15 residues. Molecular-barcoded quantitative 5'-RACE produced these TCR beta libraries. One entry per CDR3 protein, called by TCRdb with MiXCR from the 5' RACE reads. The data show approximately 300,000 distinct CDR3 sequences, with 6.5% to 10% seen just once and about 14% held by the top ten. Worth noting for this clonotype: What it binds is unknown.

Input material: blood, either unsorted or a sorted T cell fraction (not recorded which). The chain carries TRBV6-5 and TRBJ1-1; 9 bases match TRBD1. This TCR derives from a male donor with ankylosing spondylitis. The CDR3 here is CASSYPGQGVGRAFF. The CDR3, as DNA: TGTGCCAGCAGTTACCCGGGACAGGGAGTGGGGCGAGCTTTCTTT.